These 23 T cell receptor beta chains originate from one sample sequenced in a study of cytomegalovirus exposure and HLA in healthy donors. Amplification used 60 Vbeta primers and 13 Jbeta primers. Assay used: immunoSEQ multiplex PCR; TCRdb lists only in-frame clones, some missing. Among approximately 150,000 clones, about four fifths were seen once, and the ten largest hold under 6%. Sequences were obtained from PBMCs. Source of these receptors: a man aged 40-49 years in good health and CMV-seronegative.

This clone has a single count. The chain combines TRBV5-6 with TRBJ1-2; perhaps TRBD1 as D (6 bases). V was trimmed by 4 bases and J by 8 bases, leaving 18 bases between them. The CDR3 runs to 14 residues. Germline V gene lookup returns CDR1 SGHDT and CDR2 YYEEEE. CDR3 protein: CASSPGLGAHGYTF. CDR3 sequence (DNA): TGTGCCAGCAGCCCCGGGTTGGGGGCTCACGGCTACACCTTC.

This chain connects TRBV19 to TRBJ1-1; no clear D gene. CDR1 is LNHDA, CDR2 SQIVND, per germline (reference sequence). The CDR3 is made up of 13 amino acids. V gave up 5 bases and J gave up 5 bases, with 12 bases separating them. This CDR3 is CASSQFRGTEAFF. The DNA for the CDR3 is TGTGCCAGTAGTCAGTTCCGGGGTACTGAAGCTTTCTTT. The whole variable domain, filled in from reference TRBV19 and TRBJ1-1, reads DGGITQSPKYLFRKEGQNVTLSCEQNLNHDAMYWYRQDPGQGLRLIYYSQIVNDFQKGDIAEGYSVSREKKESFPLTVTSAQKNPTAFYLCASSQFRGTEAFFGQGTRLTVV.

The chain uses TRBV13 and TRBJ2-3, with D tentatively TRBD2 (5 bases). CDR1 and CDR2 from the germline V gene are PRHDT and FYEKMQ (reference sequence). CDR3 length: 16 amino acids. Trimming stripped 5 bases from V and 2 bases from J, with 17 bases between. CDR3 coding DNA: TGTGCCAGCAGCCCCGGGTGGCTAGCAAACACAGATACGCAGTATTTT. Translation: CASSPGWLANTDTQYF.

CDR3 sequence (DNA): TGTGCCAGCAGTTACTTCCCCAGTACCGGGGAGCTGTTTTTT. This sequence encodes CASSYFPSTGELFF. The chain carries TRBV6-5 and TRBJ2-2; no definite D call. The CDR3 sequence is 14 residues long. Deletions cut 1 base from V and 5 bases from J, with 8 bases between. Germline V CDR1 and CDR2: MNHEY, SVGAGI.

CDR3 coding DNA: TGTGCCAGCAGCGGTCAGGGACAGGGAAGCGCGAGATATGGCTACACCTTC. It yields the protein CASSGQGQGSARYGYTF. The chain joins TRBV13 to TRBJ1-2, with 9 positions matching TRBD1. Germline values: CDR1 PRHDT, CDR2 FYEKMQ (reference sequence). The V gene end was trimmed by 5 bases and the J gene end by 5 bases; junction bases not matched to a gene: 15. CDR3 length equals 17 residues.

The chain employs TRBV19 and TRBJ1-1; 10 bases agree with TRBD1. The germline CDR1 and CDR2 sequences are LNHDA and SQIVND (reference sequence). The CDR3 extends over 15 amino acids. Germline trimming cut 5 bases from V and 0 bases from J; bases unmatched to any gene: 3. CDR3 protein: CASSSGQGVNTEAFF. The CDR3 DNA reads TGTGCCAGTAGTTCCGGACAGGGGGTGAACACTGAAGCTTTCTTT.

The gene calls are TRBV10-1 and TRBJ2-5; TRBD2 matches at 14 bases. The CDR3 is 15 residues long. Germline CDR1 reads WNHNN; CDR2 reads SYGVQD (reference sequence). Losses at the gene ends were 10 bases for V and 5 bases for J; bases not matched to a gene: 9. The CDR3 loop reads CAILTSGGVVETQYF. As DNA, the CDR3 is TGCGCCATCCTGACTAGCGGGGGGGTAGTGGAGACCCAGTACTTC.

The J gene is TRBJ2-2, the V gene TRBV5-6, with D maybe TRBD1 (5 bases). Germline V CDR1 and CDR2: SGHDT, YYEEEE. This CDR3 comprises 15 residues. V gave up 3 bases and J gave up 6 bases, with 15 bases separating them. For the CDR3, the DNA is TGTGCCAGCAGCTGGGCGGCAGGGTACGCCGGGGAGCTGTTTTTT. Protein sequence: CASSWAAGYAGELFF.

J is TRBJ1-2 and V is TRBV11-1; D gene ambiguous. Trimming stripped 5 bases from V and 0 bases from J, with 13 bases between. The CDR3 contains 15 residues. Germline V gene sequence: CDR1 SGHAT, CDR2 FQDESV (reference sequence). The CDR3 DNA reads TGTGCCAGCAGCACGGAGCTAATACCTAACTATGGCTACACCTTC. Translating gives CASSTELIPNYGYTF.

In this sample, this clone turned up once. The genes are TRBV7-2 and TRBJ1-4; the D is unclear. Per the germline V gene, CDR1 is SGHTA and CDR2 is FQGNSA. The V gene lost 8 bases and the J gene lost 4 bases, with 8 bases spanning the gap. The CDR3 has 12 amino acids. In DNA form, the CDR3 reads TGTGCCAGCGGCCAGGATAATGAAAAACTGTTTTTT. Protein product: CASGQDNEKLFF.

V is TRBV6-6 and J is TRBJ1-1; a weak D match, TRBD1 (6 bases). Trimming took off 6 bases at V and 8 bases at J, with 25 bases between the two ends. Germline-derived CDR1 and CDR2 are MNHNY and SVGAGI (reference sequence). This CDR3 contains 16 residues. The CDR3 DNA reads as TGTGCCAGCAGCTTTATTCCCGGGACACGGATCTCAGAAGCTTTCTTT. It is translated as CASSFIPGTRISEAFF.

V is TRBV5-6 and J is TRBJ1-5; the D gene is possibly TRBD1 (6 bases). Germline values: CDR1 SGHDT, CDR2 YYEEEE. The CDR3 extends over 15 amino acids. The V end was cut by 4 bases, the J end by 4 bases, with 15 bases between. The CDR3 loop is CASSHVADRNQPQHF. As DNA, the CDR3 is TGTGCCAGCAGCCACGTGGCAGACAGGAATCAGCCCCAGCATTTT.

The chain couples TRBV19 to TRBJ2-5; 7 bases match TRBD1. The assigned J gene may be wrong: the sequence end matches TRBJ2-7 better. Germline loops: CDR1 LNHDA, CDR2 SQIVND (reference sequence). This CDR3 contains 15 residues. Here the CDR3 reads CASSIVSTGFYEQYF. DNA of the CDR3: TGTGCCAGTAGTATAGTGTCGACAGGGTTCTACGAGCAGTACTTC.

Comments on this clone: Different DNA sequences within this sample yield the same CDR3. This chain connects TRBV27 to TRBJ1-5; D unclear. Deletions cut 3 bases from V and 2 bases from J, with 5 bases between. Per the germline V gene, CDR1 is MNHEY and CDR2 is SMNVEV (reference sequence). This CDR3 has 13 residues. The CDR3 loop is CASSFSGNQPQHF. The CDR3 DNA follows: TGTGCCAGCAGTTTTTCCGGCAATCAGCCCCAGCATTTT.

The chain recombines TRBV29-1 with TRBJ1-1, with 10 bases lining up with TRBD1. The CDR3 runs 13 residues. Trimming cost V 1 base and J 6 bases; bases outside gene matches: 2. Germline V CDR1 and CDR2: SQVTM, ANQGSEA. The CDR3 loop reads CSVEGQGASEAFF. CDR3 nucleotide sequence: TGCAGCGTTGAAGGACAGGGGGCCTCTGAAGCTTTCTTT.

CDR3 in DNA: TGCGCCAGCAGCTCCGGACTAGCGGGGTCCGAGACCCAGTACTTC. The encoded protein is CASSSGLAGSETQYF. The gene calls are TRBV5-1 and TRBJ2-5, with TRBD2 identical over 12 bases. Germline CDR1 reads SGHRS; CDR2 reads YFSETQ. Trimming took 3 bases from V and 5 from J; bases not matched to a gene: 5. The CDR3 has 15 residues. The entire variable domain, with the rest obtained from reference TRBV5-1 and TRBJ2-5, is as follows: KAGVTQTPRYLIKTRGQQVTLSCSPISGHRSVSWYQQTPGQGLQFLFEYFSETQRNKGNFPGRFSGRQFSNSRSEMNVSTLELGDSALYLCASSSGLAGSETQYFGPGTRLLVL.

The rearrangement joins TRBV18 to TRBJ2-1, with 16 bases lining up with TRBD2. CDR1 is KGHSH, CDR2 LQKENI, per germline. The CDR3 consists of 14 residues. Unmatched junction bases numbered 4, after V lost 3 bases and J lost 14 bases. CDR3 sequence (DNA): TGTGCCAGCTCACCCGGGACTAGCGGGGGGGCAGAGTTCTTC. Amino acids: CASSPGTSGGAEFF.

The chain is built from TRBV5-1 and TRBJ1-3; D not resolved. Germline loops: CDR1 SGHRS, CDR2 YFSETQ. The CDR3 is 14 amino acids. Trimming took off 0 bases at V and 1 base at J, with 5 bases between the two ends. CDR3 coding DNA: TGCGCCAGCAGCTTGGCGGGGTCTGGAAACACCATATATTTT. Protein product: CASSLAGSGNTIYF.

The J gene is TRBJ2-5, the V gene TRBV7-2; 7 nucleotides agree with TRBD1. After removal of 2 bases from V and 1 base from J, the junction contained 7 bases not matched to a gene. The V gene's germline CDR1 is SGHTA and CDR2 FQGNSA. The CDR3 extends over 16 amino acids. The CDR3 sequence is CASSLPRGQIQETQYF. The CDR3 nucleotides are TGTGCCAGCAGCTTACCCCGGGGACAGATCCAAGAGACCCAGTACTTC.

The V call is TRBV30, the J call TRBJ1-1; possibly TRBD1 for D (5 bases). This CDR3 comprises 12 residues. Germline V gene sequence: CDR1 GTSNPN, CDR2 SVGIG (reference sequence). V lost 2 bases to trimming and J lost 6 bases, with 10 bases between them. CDR3 protein: CAWSTWGAEAFF. In nucleotides, the CDR3 is TGTGCCTGGAGTACGTGGGGCGCTGAAGCTTTCTTT.

In regard to this clone: Within the sample, other DNA sequences also encode this same CDR3. The chain uses TRBV6-6 and TRBJ1-6; D unresolved. Between the trimmed V and J ends, which lost 7 bases and 11 bases, there was a span of 18 bases. The length of the CDR3 is 14 residues. Germline-derived CDR1 and CDR2 are MNHNY and SVGAGI (reference sequence). For the CDR3, the DNA is TGTGCCAGCAATCCACCCGGTTCTAAGCCACCCCTCCACTTT. It encodes CASNPPGSKPPLHF.

The rearrangement links TRBV6-1 to TRBJ1-4; no definite D call. The V gene's germline CDR1 is MNHNS and CDR2 SASEGT. V lost 11 bases and J 3 bases, leaving 10 bases between the germline ends. The CDR3 contains 12 residues. The CDR3 sequence is CAHGRSNEKLFF. The CDR3 DNA sequence: TGTGCCCACGGGAGGTCTAATGAAAAACTGTTTTTT.

This clone was recorded a few times. This chain connects TRBV6-1 to TRBJ1-5, with TRBD1 matching 9 bases. This CDR3 comprises 13 residues. Trimming removed 6 bases from V and 5 bases from J; junction bases left unmatched: 2. Looked up from germline, CDR1 is MNHNS and CDR2 is SASEGT. This chain's CDR3 is CASSTGGHQPQHF. The CDR3 DNA follows: TGTGCCAGCAGCACAGGGGGCCATCAGCCCCAGCATTTT.